This is a list of T cell receptor beta chains from one sample in a study of T cell repertoires in cytomegalovirus infection. TCRdb re-derived calls from the reads in MiXCR, one entry per CDR3 protein. The data show hundreds of thousands of distinct CDR3 sequences, with around 30% seen just once and about 14% held by the top ten. Antigens for these TCRs are unknown. The starting material was cultured CD8+ T cells from PBMCs, obtained from culture after CMV antigen stimulation. The receptors shown here come from a human donor in good health (CMV status not recorded). Some clones in this sample may be carry-over from other donors' samples. CDR3s include the opening cysteine and the closing phenylalanine or tryptophan. A D gene is named only where the DNA matches it firmly. Clone size appears in some rows only: once, few, many, or a class for an expanded clone.

clone size: many
D gene: TRBD2
J gene: TRBJ2-2
V gene: TRBV7-9
CDR3 length: 17
CDR3 DNA: TGTGCCAGCAGGGACACCTCCAGCGGGGGGAACACCGGGGAGCTGTTTTTT
CDR3 protein: CASRDTSSGGNTGELFF

clone size: few
D gene: -
J gene: TRBJ2-3
V gene: TRBV6-5
CDR3 length: 15
CDR3 DNA: TGTGCCAGCAGTTACTCGACCGGGGCCACAGATACGCAGTATTTT
CDR3 protein: CASSYSTGATDTQYF

clone size: -
D gene: -
J gene: TRBJ2-1
V gene: TRBV7-6
CDR3 length: 13
CDR3 DNA: TGTGCCAGCAGTAGGGGGAGTCACAATGAGCAGTTCTTC
CDR3 protein: CASSRGSHNEQFF

clone size: few
D gene: -
J gene: TRBJ2-5
V gene: TRBV19
CDR3 length: 16
CDR3 DNA: TGTGCCAGTAGTATACCAGGGAATGAAGACCAAGAGACCCAGTACTTC
CDR3 protein: CASSIPGNEDQETQYF

clone size: -
D gene: -
J gene: TRBJ2-7
V gene: TRBV10-2
CDR3 length: 15
CDR3 DNA: TGCGCCAGCAGTGAGTCGACGCTGGGGCCTTACGAGCAGTACTTC
CDR3 protein: CASSESTLGPYEQYF

clone size: many
D gene: -
J gene: TRBJ1-6
V gene: TRBV7-2
CDR3 length: 12
CDR3 DNA: TGTGCCAGCAGCTTAGGTTCCGAACCCCTCCACTTT
CDR3 protein: CASSLGSEPLHF

clone size: few
D gene: -
J gene: TRBJ1-5
V gene: TRBV4-1
CDR3 length: 15
CDR3 DNA: TGCGCCAGCAGCCAAGCGAACCGTCTCCCTCAACCCCAGCATTTT
CDR3 protein: CASSQANRLPQPQHF

clone size: few
D gene: -
J gene: TRBJ1-5
V gene: TRBV25-1
CDR3 length: 14
CDR3 DNA: TGTGCCAGCAGTGAGAGTGGGTCCAGGCAGCCCCAGCATTTT
CDR3 protein: CASSESGSRQPQHF

clone size: many
D gene: TRBD2
J gene: TRBJ2-3
V gene: TRBV27
CDR3 length: 16
CDR3 DNA: TGTGCCAGCAGTCGCCTTAGCGGGGCTAGCACAGATACGCAGTATTTT
CDR3 protein: CASSRLSGASTDTQYF

clone size: few
D gene: -
J gene: TRBJ2-2
V gene: TRBV10-3
CDR3 length: 15
CDR3 DNA: TGTGCCATCAGTGTACAAAGCCCGAACACCGGGGAGCTGTTTTTT
CDR3 protein: CAISVQSPNTGELFF

clone size: few
D gene: -
J gene: TRBJ2-1
V gene: TRBV7-9
CDR3 length: 12
CDR3 DNA: TGTGCCAGCAGCCGGAGCCCCCATGAGCAGTTCTTC
CDR3 protein: CASSRSPHEQFF

clone size: -
D gene: TRBD1
J gene: TRBJ1-5
V gene: TRBV6-6
CDR3 length: 16
CDR3 DNA: TGTGCCAGCAGTTACTCCTCCGGGACAGGGGTCCAGCCCCAGCATTTT
CDR3 protein: CASSYSSGTGVQPQHF

clone size: many
D gene: TRBD1
J gene: TRBJ2-3
V gene: TRBV7-2
CDR3 length: 15
CDR3 DNA: TGTGCCAGCAGCTTAAAGGGACAGGGGGTGGATACGCAGTATTTT
CDR3 protein: CASSLKGQGVDTQYF

clone size: few
D gene: TRBD1
J gene: TRBJ2-7
V gene: TRBV11-2
CDR3 length: 15
CDR3 DNA: TGTGCCAGCAGCTTAGGCCAGGGGGACAACTACGAGCAGTACTTC
CDR3 protein: CASSLGQGDNYEQYF

clone size: few
D gene: -
J gene: TRBJ1-2
V gene: TRBV5-5
CDR3 length: 14
CDR3 DNA: TGTGCCAGCAGCTTGAGGTGGGAGAGCTATGGCTACACCTTC
CDR3 protein: CASSLRWESYGYTF

clone size: few
D gene: -
J gene: TRBJ2-1
V gene: TRBV7-9
CDR3 length: 12
CDR3 DNA: TGTGCCAGCAGCGTACAGGTCAAGGGGCAGTTCTTC
CDR3 protein: CASSVQVKGQFF

clone size: -
D gene: -
J gene: TRBJ2-5
V gene: TRBV7-6
CDR3 length: 15
CDR3 DNA: TGTGCCAGCAGCCGAGAGGGGCTAGTGGCAGAGACCCAGTACTTC
CDR3 protein: CASSREGLVAETQYF

clone size: few
D gene: -
J gene: TRBJ2-2
V gene: TRBV12-3/TRBV12-4
CDR3 length: 15
CDR3 DNA: TGTGCCAGCAGTTTCCAGACCTACGGGTCCGGGGAGCTGTTTTTT
CDR3 protein: CASSFQTYGSGELFF

clone size: -
D gene: -
J gene: TRBJ1-3
V gene: TRBV7-6
CDR3 length: 15
CDR3 DNA: TGTGCCAGCAGCAAGGACGGCTACTCTGGAAACACCATATATTTT
CDR3 protein: CASSKDGYSGNTIYF

clone size: -
D gene: TRBD1
J gene: TRBJ2-1
V gene: TRBV29-1
CDR3 length: 13
CDR3 DNA: TGCAGCGTTACGACAGGGCTTTACAATGAGCAGTTCTTC
CDR3 protein: CSVTTGLYNEQFF

clone size: -
D gene: -
J gene: TRBJ1-5
V gene: TRBV4-1
CDR3 length: 15
CDR3 DNA: TGCGCCAGCAGCCAAGCTAGTGGAGGTAATCAGCCCCAGCATTTT
CDR3 protein: CASSQASGGNQPQHF

clone size: -
D gene: -
J gene: TRBJ2-3
V gene: TRBV19
CDR3 length: 13
CDR3 DNA: TGTGCCAGTAGTGGGGATAGCACAGATACGCAGTATTTT
CDR3 protein: CASSGDSTDTQYF

clone size: -
D gene: -
J gene: TRBJ2-5
V gene: TRBV20-1
CDR3 length: 16
CDR3 DNA: TGCAGCCCCTTAGTGTATACGGGCCCGTACCAAGAGACCCAGTACTTC
CDR3 protein: CSPLVYTGPYQETQYF

clone size: -
D gene: -
J gene: TRBJ1-6
V gene: TRBV12-3/TRBV12-4
CDR3 length: 14
CDR3 DNA: TGTGCCAGCAGTCCCCCGGAATATAATTCACCCCTCCACTTT
CDR3 protein: CASSPPEYNSPLHF

clone size: -
D gene: -
J gene: TRBJ2-2
V gene: TRBV15
CDR3 length: 11
CDR3 DNA: TGTGCCACCAAATACACCGGGGAGCTGTTTTTT
CDR3 protein: CATKYTGELFF

clone size: few
D gene: TRBD1
J gene: TRBJ2-1
V gene: TRBV12-3/TRBV12-4
CDR3 length: 15
CDR3 DNA: TGTGCCAGCAGCTTTGACAGGGGATCCTACAATGAGCAGTTATTC
CDR3 protein: CASSFDRGSYNEQLF

clone size: few
D gene: -
J gene: TRBJ1-5
V gene: TRBV25-1
CDR3 length: 16
CDR3 DNA: TGTGCCAGCAGTGAATCCCGGGGGAGGTTGGGGCAGCCCCAGCATTTT
CDR3 protein: CASSESRGRLGQPQHF

clone size: few
D gene: -
J gene: TRBJ1-5
V gene: TRBV10-2
CDR3 length: 13
CDR3 DNA: TGCGCCAGCGACGCGGGGTTCAATCAGCCCCAGCATTTT
CDR3 protein: CASDAGFNQPQHF

clone size: -
D gene: -
J gene: TRBJ1-1
V gene: TRBV6-2/TRBV6-3
CDR3 length: 12
CDR3 DNA: TGTGCCAGCAGTTATCGGAGGGGTATAGCTTTCTTT
CDR3 protein: CASSYRRGIAFF

clone size: few
D gene: TRBD2
J gene: TRBJ2-1
V gene: TRBV9
CDR3 length: 17
CDR3 DNA: TGTGCCAGCAGCGGACGGACTAGCAGGAGCTCCTACAATGAGCAGTTCTTC
CDR3 protein: CASSGRTSRSSYNEQFF

clone size: many
D gene: -
J gene: TRBJ1-1
V gene: TRBV7-8
CDR3 length: 14
CDR3 DNA: TGTGCCAGCAGCTTATATGGGGCGAACACTGAAGCTTTCTTT
CDR3 protein: CASSLYGANTEAFF

clone size: -
D gene: -
J gene: TRBJ2-5
V gene: TRBV6-5
CDR3 length: 15
CDR3 DNA: TGTGCCAGCAGTTACCCCAAAGAGGCGCAAGAGACCCAGTACTTC
CDR3 protein: CASSYPKEAQETQYF

clone size: few
D gene: -
J gene: TRBJ1-1
V gene: TRBV7-9
CDR3 length: 15
CDR3 DNA: TGTGCCAGCAGCGCCCGCGGGGGTACGAACACTGAAGCTTTCTTT
CDR3 protein: CASSARGGTNTEAFF

clone size: few
D gene: -
J gene: TRBJ1-2
V gene: TRBV27
CDR3 length: 13
CDR3 DNA: TGTGCCAGCAGTTTATCGTACGGGTGGGGCTACACCTTC
CDR3 protein: CASSLSYGWGYTF

clone size: -
D gene: -
J gene: TRBJ2-3
V gene: TRBV7-6
CDR3 length: 13
CDR3 DNA: TGTGCCAGCAGCTTCCCCGGCTCAGATACGCAGTATTTT
CDR3 protein: CASSFPGSDTQYF

clone size: many
D gene: -
J gene: TRBJ1-3
V gene: TRBV4-1
CDR3 length: 15
CDR3 DNA: TGCGCCAGCAGCCAAGATCGGAGCTCTGGAAACACCATATATTTT
CDR3 protein: CASSQDRSSGNTIYF

clone size: -
D gene: TRBD2
J gene: TRBJ2-2
V gene: TRBV7-9
CDR3 length: 17
CDR3 DNA: TGTGCCAGCAGCTCCTGGACTAGCGGGGGTAGTACCGGGGAGCTGTTTTTT
CDR3 protein: CASSSWTSGGSTGELFF

clone size: few
D gene: -
J gene: TRBJ1-5
V gene: TRBV6-6
CDR3 length: 14
CDR3 DNA: TGTGCCAGCAGTTACCCCGACAGGAATCAGCCCCAGCATTTT
CDR3 protein: CASSYPDRNQPQHF

clone size: -
D gene: -
J gene: TRBJ1-2
V gene: TRBV6-5
CDR3 length: 14
CDR3 DNA: TGTGCCAGCAGCTCCGGGACACCGATCTATGGCTACACCTTC
CDR3 protein: CASSSGTPIYGYTF

clone size: -
D gene: -
J gene: TRBJ2-2
V gene: TRBV10-1
CDR3 length: 13
CDR3 DNA: TGCGCCAGCAATGGAGCCAGGGCCGGGGAGCTGTTTTTT
CDR3 protein: CASNGARAGELFF

clone size: few
D gene: -
J gene: TRBJ2-7
V gene: TRBV6-5
CDR3 length: 14
CDR3 DNA: TGTGCCAGCAGTCATATGGACACGGTCTACGAGCAGTACTTC
CDR3 protein: CASSHMDTVYEQYF

clone size: -
D gene: -
J gene: TRBJ1-4
V gene: TRBV27
CDR3 length: 14
CDR3 DNA: TGTGCCAGCAGAAAGACAGGCCGTAATGAAAAACTGTTTTTT
CDR3 protein: CASRKTGRNEKLFF

clone size: -
D gene: TRBD1
J gene: TRBJ1-2
V gene: TRBV27
CDR3 length: 15
CDR3 DNA: TGTGCCAGCAGTTTAAACCCAGGGGGAGTTGATGGCTACACCTTC
CDR3 protein: CASSLNPGGVDGYTF

clone size: -
D gene: -
J gene: TRBJ1-2
V gene: TRBV28
CDR3 length: 15
CDR3 DNA: TGTGCCAGCAGCCCCACCCTAAGAGTCCTCTATGGCTACACCTTC
CDR3 protein: CASSPTLRVLYGYTF

clone size: -
D gene: -
J gene: TRBJ1-1
V gene: TRBV6-1
CDR3 length: 13
CDR3 DNA: TGTGTCAGCAGTGGTGTGGGGAGGACTGAAGCTTTCTTT
CDR3 protein: CVSSGVGRTEAFF

clone size: -
D gene: -
J gene: TRBJ2-5
V gene: TRBV7-6
CDR3 length: 13
CDR3 DNA: TGTGCCAGCAGCACAGATAACCAAGAGACCCAGTACTTC
CDR3 protein: CASSTDNQETQYF

clone size: few
D gene: -
J gene: TRBJ1-2
V gene: TRBV4-1
CDR3 length: 12
CDR3 DNA: TGCGCCAGCAGCCAAGCGGCCGCCCAGTACACCTTC
CDR3 protein: CASSQAAAQYTF

clone size: -
D gene: TRBD2
J gene: TRBJ2-5
V gene: TRBV25-1
CDR3 length: 16
CDR3 DNA: TGTGCCAGCAGCCCCAGGACTAGCGGGGGGGGAGAGACCCAGTACTTC
CDR3 protein: CASSPRTSGGGETQYF

clone size: -
D gene: -
J gene: TRBJ2-7
V gene: TRBV15
CDR3 length: 15
CDR3 DNA: TGTGCCACCAGCAGAGTGAGGCAGGGGACTTACGAGCAGTACTTC
CDR3 protein: CATSRVRQGTYEQYF